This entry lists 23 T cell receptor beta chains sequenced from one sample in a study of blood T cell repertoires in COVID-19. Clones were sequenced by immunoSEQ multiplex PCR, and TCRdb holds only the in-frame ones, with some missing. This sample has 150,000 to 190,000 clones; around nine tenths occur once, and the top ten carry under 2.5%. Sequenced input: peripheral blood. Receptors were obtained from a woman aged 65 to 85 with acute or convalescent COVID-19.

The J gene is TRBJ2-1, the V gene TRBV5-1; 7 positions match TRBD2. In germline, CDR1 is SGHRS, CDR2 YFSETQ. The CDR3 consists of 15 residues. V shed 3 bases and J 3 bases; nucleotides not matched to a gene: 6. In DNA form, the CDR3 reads TGCGCCAGCAGCTCCGGGACTAACAACTACAATGAGCAGTTCTTC. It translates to CASSSGTNNYNEQFF.

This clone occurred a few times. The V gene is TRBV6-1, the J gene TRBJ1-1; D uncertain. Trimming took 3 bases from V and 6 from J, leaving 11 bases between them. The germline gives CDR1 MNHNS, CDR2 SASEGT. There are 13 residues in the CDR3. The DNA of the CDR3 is TGTGCCAGCAGTGAGAGGGTCGAGTCTGAAGCTTTCTTT. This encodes CASSERVESEAFF.

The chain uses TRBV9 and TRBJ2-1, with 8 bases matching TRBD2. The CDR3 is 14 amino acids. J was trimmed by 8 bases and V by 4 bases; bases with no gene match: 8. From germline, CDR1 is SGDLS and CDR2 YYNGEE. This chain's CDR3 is CASSPWAGGDEQFF. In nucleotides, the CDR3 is TGTGCCAGCAGCCCCTGGGCCGGGGGGGATGAGCAGTTCTTC.

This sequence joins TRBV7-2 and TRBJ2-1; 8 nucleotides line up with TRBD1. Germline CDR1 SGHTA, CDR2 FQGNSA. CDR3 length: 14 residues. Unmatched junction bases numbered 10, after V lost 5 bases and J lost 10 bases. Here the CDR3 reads CASSPNRGFEEQFF. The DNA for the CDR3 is TGTGCCAGCAGCCCTAACAGGGGGTTCGAAGAGCAGTTCTTC.

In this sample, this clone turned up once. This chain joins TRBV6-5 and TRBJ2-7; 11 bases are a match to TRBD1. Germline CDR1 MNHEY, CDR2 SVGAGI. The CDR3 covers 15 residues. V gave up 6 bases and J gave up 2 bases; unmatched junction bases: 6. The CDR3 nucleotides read TGTGCCAGCAGACCCCGGGACAGGGGGGCCTACGAGCAGTACTTC. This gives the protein CASRPRDRGAYEQYF.

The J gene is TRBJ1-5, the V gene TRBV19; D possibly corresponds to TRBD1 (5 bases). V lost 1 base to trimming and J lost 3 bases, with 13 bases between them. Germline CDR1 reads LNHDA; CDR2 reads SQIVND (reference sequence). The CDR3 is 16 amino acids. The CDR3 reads CASSIAGNQVNQPQHF. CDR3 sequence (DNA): TGTGCCAGTAGTATAGCAGGGAATCAGGTCAATCAGCCCCAGCATTTT. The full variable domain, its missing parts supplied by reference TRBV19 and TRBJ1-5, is DGGITQSPKYLFRKEGQNVTLSCEQNLNHDAMYWYRQDPGQGLRLIYYSQIVNDFQKGDIAEGYSVSREKKESFPLTVTSAQKNPTAFYLCASSIAGNQVNQPQHFGDGTRLSIL.

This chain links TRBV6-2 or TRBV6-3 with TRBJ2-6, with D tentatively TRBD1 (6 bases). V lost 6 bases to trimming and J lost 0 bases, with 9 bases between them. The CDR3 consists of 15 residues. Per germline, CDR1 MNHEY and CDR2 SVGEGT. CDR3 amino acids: CASSLQGSGANVLTF. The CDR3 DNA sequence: TGTGCCAGCAGCTTACAGGGCTCTGGGGCCAACGTCCTGACTTTC.

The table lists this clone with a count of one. The CDR3 sequence: CAISGGVGQVNTEAFF. CDR3 DNA sequence: TGTGCCATCTCGGGGGGGGTAGGCCAAGTGAACACTGAAGCTTTCTTT. V and J are TRBV10-3 and TRBJ1-1; maybe TRBD1 (5 bases). Germline V gives CDR1 ENHRY, CDR2 SYGVKD. Trimming cost V 8 bases and J 0 bases, with 19 bases left between them. There are 16 residues in the CDR3.

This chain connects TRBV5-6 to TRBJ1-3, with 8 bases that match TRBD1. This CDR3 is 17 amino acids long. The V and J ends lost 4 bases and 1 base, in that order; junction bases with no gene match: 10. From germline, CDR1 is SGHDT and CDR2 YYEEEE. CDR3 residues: CASSQGQGIFSGNTIYF. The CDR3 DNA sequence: TGTGCCAGCAGCCAAGGACAGGGAATTTTTTCTGGAAACACCATATATTTT.

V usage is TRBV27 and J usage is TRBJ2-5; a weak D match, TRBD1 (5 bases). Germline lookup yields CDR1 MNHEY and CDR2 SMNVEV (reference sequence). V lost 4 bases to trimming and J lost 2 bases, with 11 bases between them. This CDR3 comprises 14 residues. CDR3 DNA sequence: TGTGCCAGCAGTTGGGCAGGGTTGCAAGAGACCCAGTACTTC. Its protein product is CASSWAGLQETQYF.

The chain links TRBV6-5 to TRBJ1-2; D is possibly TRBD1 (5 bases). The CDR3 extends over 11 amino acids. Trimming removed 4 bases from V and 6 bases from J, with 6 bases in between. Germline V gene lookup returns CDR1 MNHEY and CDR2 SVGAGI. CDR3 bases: TGTGCCAGCAGTTCAGGGAATGGCTACACCTTC. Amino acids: CASSSGNGYTF.

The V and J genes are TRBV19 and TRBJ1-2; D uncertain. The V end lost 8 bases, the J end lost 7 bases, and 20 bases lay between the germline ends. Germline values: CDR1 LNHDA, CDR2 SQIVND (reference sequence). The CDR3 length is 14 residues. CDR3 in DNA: TGTGCCAGTTTCCAGGTAGGGAGGGAAAGTGGCTACACCTTC. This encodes CASFQVGRESGYTF.

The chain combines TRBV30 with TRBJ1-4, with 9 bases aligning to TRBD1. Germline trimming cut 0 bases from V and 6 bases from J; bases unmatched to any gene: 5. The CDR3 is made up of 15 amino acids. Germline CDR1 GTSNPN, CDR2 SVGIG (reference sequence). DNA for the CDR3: TGTGCCTGGAGTGTTAAGGGACAGGGCTATGAAAAACTGTTTTTT. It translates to CAWSVKGQGYEKLFF. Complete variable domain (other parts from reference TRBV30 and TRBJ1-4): SQTIHQWPATLVQPVGSPLSLECTVEGTSNPNLYWYRQAAGRGLQLLFYSVGIGQISSEVPQNLSASRPQDRQFILSSKKLLLSDSGFYLCAWSVKGQGYEKLFFGSGTQLSVL.

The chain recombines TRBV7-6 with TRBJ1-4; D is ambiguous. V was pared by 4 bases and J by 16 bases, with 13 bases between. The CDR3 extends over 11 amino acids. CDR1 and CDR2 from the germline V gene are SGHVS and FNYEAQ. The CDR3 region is CASSSTRETFF. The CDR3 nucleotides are TGTGCCAGCAGCTCCACCCGGGAAACGTTTTTT.

CDR3 protein: CAHGTGSTDTQYF. The CDR3 coding sequence is TGTGCCCACGGGACAGGAAGCACAGATACGCAGTATTTT. This chain links TRBV2 with TRBJ2-3, with 8 nucleotides matching TRBD1. The germline V gene has CDR1 SNHLY and CDR2 FYNNEI. V was clipped by 11 bases and J by 0 bases; unmatched bases: 4. CDR3 length: 13 amino acids.

The CDR3 sequence is CASSHNSLTGVVGNTIYF. Here the CDR3 DNA reads TGTGCCAGCTCCCATAATTCATTGACAGGGGTCGTCGGAAACACCATATATTTT. The chain couples TRBV18 to TRBJ1-3; 8 bases fit TRBD1. The V and J ends lost 6 bases and 4 bases, in that order; junction bases with no gene match: 17. The germline V gene encodes CDR1 KGHSH and CDR2 LQKENI. The CDR3 spans 18 residues.

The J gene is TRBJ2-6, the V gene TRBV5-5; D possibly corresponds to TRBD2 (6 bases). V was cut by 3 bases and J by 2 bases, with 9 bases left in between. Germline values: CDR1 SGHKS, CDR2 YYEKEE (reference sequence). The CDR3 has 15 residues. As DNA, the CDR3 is TGTGCCAGCAGCTCGTCGGGGGCTGGGGCCAACGTCCTGACTTTC. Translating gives CASSSSGAGANVLTF.

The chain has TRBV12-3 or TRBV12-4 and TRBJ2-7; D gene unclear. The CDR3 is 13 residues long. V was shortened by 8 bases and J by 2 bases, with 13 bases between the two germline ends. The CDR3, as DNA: TGTGCCAGCTCTAGAGTTCCAGCCTACGAGCAGTACTTC. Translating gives CASSRVPAYEQYF.

Here the CDR3 reads CALTRIKEDRWRDTGELFF. Here the CDR3 DNA reads TGTGCACTAACCCGAATAAAAGAAGACAGGTGGCGGGACACCGGGGAGCTGTTTTTT. The V call is TRBV7-9, the J call TRBJ2-2, with D possibly TRBD1 on 6 matching bases. Per germline, CDR1 SEHNR and CDR2 FQNEAQ (reference sequence). The CDR3 is 19 amino acids.

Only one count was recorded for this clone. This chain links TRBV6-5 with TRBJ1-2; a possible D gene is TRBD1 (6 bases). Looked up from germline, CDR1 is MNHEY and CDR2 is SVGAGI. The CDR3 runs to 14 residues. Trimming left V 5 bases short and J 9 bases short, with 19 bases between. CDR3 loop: CASSTVEGGYRYTF. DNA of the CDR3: TGTGCCAGCAGTACCGTCGAGGGGGGGTATCGCTACACCTTC.

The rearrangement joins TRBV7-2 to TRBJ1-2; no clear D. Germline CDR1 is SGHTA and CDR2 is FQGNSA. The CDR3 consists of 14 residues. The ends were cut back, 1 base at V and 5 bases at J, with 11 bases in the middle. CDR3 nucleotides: TGTGCCAGCAGCTTAGGCAGGTTCATATATGGCTACACCTTC. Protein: CASSLGRFIYGYTF.

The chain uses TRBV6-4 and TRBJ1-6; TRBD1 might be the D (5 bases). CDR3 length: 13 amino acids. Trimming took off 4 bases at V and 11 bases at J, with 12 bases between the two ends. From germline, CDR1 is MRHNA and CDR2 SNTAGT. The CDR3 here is CASSGGGGTPLHF. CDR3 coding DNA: TGTGCCAGCAGTGGCGGGGGTGGGACACCCCTCCACTTT.

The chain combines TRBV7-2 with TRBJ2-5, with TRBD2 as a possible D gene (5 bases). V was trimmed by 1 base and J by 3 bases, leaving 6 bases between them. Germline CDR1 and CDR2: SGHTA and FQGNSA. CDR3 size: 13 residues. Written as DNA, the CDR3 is TGTGCCAGCAGCTTAGGAGGGAAAGAGACCCAGTACTTC. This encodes CASSLGGKETQYF.